This T cell receptor (beta chain) was recorded in a study of blood T cell repertoires in COVID-19. About the research overall: Samples taken during acute and convalescent COVID-19 were collected in the United States, Italy and Spain. Nucleic acid was either cDNA or gDNA, and it came from T cells, B-cell-depleted T cells, or PBMCs.

The Seattle patients, enrolled during active infection, were followed longitudinally. Germline loops: CDR1 SGHTA, CDR2 FQGNSA. The junction had 10 bases not matched to a gene; V was cut back by 5 bases and J by 9 bases. The CDR3 has 15 amino acids. How the authors handled the data: Reference gene primers were amplified, and this amplification served to estimate nucleated cell counts. TCRdb's copy holds only in-frame clones and misses some; the assay was immunoSEQ multiplex PCR. D and trimming were read from the DNA, whereas the V and J calls and clone size are those reported in that table. This table holds some 220,000 clones, approximately 78% found once.

This sequence was found in a woman between 65 and 79 years old with COVID-19, enrolled during active disease. The V and J genes are TRBV7-2 and TRBJ1-6; 7 nucleotides agree with TRBD1. The sequenced sample consisted of peripheral blood. The CDR3 nucleotides are TGTGCCAGCAGCCCCCCGACAGGGTTCGGTTCACCCCTCCACTTT. It is translated as CASSPPTGFGSPLHF.